The clone carrying this T cell receptor beta chain was picked up one time. Its target is not known. The data are from a study of T cell responses to AZD1222 COVID-19 vaccine. Study as a whole: Whether given at about 4 or about 12 weeks, second doses were pooled. Overall study results and limits: When two AZD1222 doses had been given, Spike-specific TCR breadth and depth rose. Seropositive AZD1222 recipients at baseline numbered only five or six. There were mostly white British donors and more females than males, and clonal diversity was possibly underestimated.

The repertoire was sequenced with immunoSEQ multiplex PCR; TCRdb's copy has only in-frame clones and lacks some. The table shows 200,000 or so clones, with roughly 93% occurring only once. This CDR3 contains 12 residues. With 6 bases clipped from V and 3 bases from J, the junction kept 4 bases outside the gene matches. Germline assignment: CDR1 SQVTM and CDR2 ANQGSEA. The source material was peripheral blood, sampled on day 0 of AZD1222 vaccination. This sequence joins TRBV29-1 and TRBJ1-1; 7 nucleotides match TRBD1. This TCR came from an adult in good health. The CDR3 nucleotides read TGCAGCGTGGCGGGACAGTACACTGAAGCTTTCTTT. Its translation: CSVAGQYTEAFF.